The 11 T cell receptor beta chains reported below all come from one sample, sequenced in a study of blood T cell repertoires in COVID-19. Here immunoSEQ multiplex PCR was the method, and the copy in TCRdb shows in-frame clones only, minus some. Seen here are just under 350,000 clones, around four fifths observed once, and the top ten hold 2.5% to 3%. Sequenced: peripheral blood. These receptors originate from a man younger than 45 with active or convalescent COVID-19.

The V call is TRBV6-2 or TRBV6-3, the J call TRBJ2-2; the D gene is possibly TRBD1 (5 bases). V lost 2 bases to trimming and J lost 4 bases, with 17 bases between them. The CDR3 extends over 17 amino acids. From germline, CDR1 is MNHEY and CDR2 SVGEGT. CDR3 protein: CASSYTPGQGATGELFF. The CDR3 region has the DNA TGTGCCAGCAGTTACACCCCGGGCCAAGGGGCCACCGGGGAGCTGTTTTTT.

The V and J genes are TRBV28 and TRBJ2-3; TRBD2 matches at 13 bases. This CDR3 spans 15 amino acids. Losses at the gene ends were 8 bases for V and 4 bases for J; bases not matched to a gene: 6. Germline CDR1 and CDR2: MDHEN and SYDVKM. CDR3 nucleotide sequence: TGTGCCAGCCGGACTAGCGGGAGAGGGGCAGATACGCAGTATTTT. Its translation is CASRTSGRGADTQYF.

The chain couples TRBV4-2 to TRBJ2-7; no clear D gene. Trimming stripped 0 bases from V and 2 bases from J, with 8 bases between. The CDR3 sequence is 14 residues long. Germline-derived CDR1 and CDR2 are LGHNA and YNFKEQ. CDR3: CASSQEVQTYEQYF. The CDR3 nucleotides are TGTGCCAGCAGCCAAGAAGTACAGACCTACGAGCAGTACTTC.

The chain has TRBV6-1 and TRBJ1-6, with 9 bases identical to TRBD1. V lost 3 bases and J lost 10; bases outside the gene matches: 13. The germline V gene encodes CDR1 MNHNS and CDR2 SASEGT. The CDR3 has 17 amino acids. The CDR3 coding sequence is TGTGCCAGCAGTGAGCTACTACAGGGGGCGAAGAGGTCACCCCTCCACTTT. Protein product: CASSELLQGAKRSPLHF.

The chain has TRBV10-3 and TRBJ1-2; 7 bases map to TRBD1. Germline loops: CDR1 ENHRY, CDR2 SYGVKD. CDR3 length equals 15 residues. With 4 bases clipped from V and 4 bases from J, the junction kept 9 bases outside the gene matches. CDR3 amino acids: CAISGPETGFYGYTF. In nucleotides, the CDR3 is TGTGCCATCAGTGGGCCTGAGACAGGGTTCTATGGCTACACCTTC.

The chain employs TRBV5-1 and TRBJ2-5, with D perhaps matching TRBD1 (6 bases). The CDR3 has 14 amino acids. Trimming shortened V by 3 bases and J by 2 bases, and 11 bases separated the two germline ends. The V gene's germline CDR1 is SGHRS and CDR2 YFSETQ. The CDR3: CASSSGQIQETQYF. CDR3 DNA: TGCGCCAGCAGCTCTGGACAGATTCAAGAGACCCAGTACTTC.

The chain employs TRBV30 and TRBJ2-7; D is undetermined. The CDR3 extends over 11 amino acids. V lost 1 base and J 9 bases, leaving 10 bases between the germline ends. The germline CDR1 and CDR2 sequences are GTSNPN and SVGIG (reference sequence). Here the CDR3 DNA reads TGTGCCTGGAGTGATTGGCCCTGGCAGTACTTC. Encoded protein: CAWSDWPWQYF.

The chain has TRBV2 and TRBJ1-4; 7 nucleotides align to TRBD1. With V trimmed by 7 bases and J by 4 bases, 9 bases remained unmatched. The germline gives CDR1 SNHLY, CDR2 FYNNEI. The CDR3 extends over 15 amino acids. The CDR3 DNA sequence: TGTGCCAGCACCCCAAGGGGGGACAGTAATGAAAAACTGTTTTTT. Translating it yields CASTPRGDSNEKLFF.

The genes are TRBV5-6 and TRBJ2-1; D ambiguous. The germline V and J ends were trimmed by 2 bases and 5 bases, with 5 bases remaining between them. The CDR3 totals 12 residues. Per the germline V gene, CDR1 is SGHDT and CDR2 is YYEEEE. CDR3: CASSFYNNEQFF. Here the CDR3 DNA reads TGTGCCAGCAGCTTTTACAACAATGAGCAGTTCTTC.

This clone was seen just once. The chain employs TRBV5-4 and TRBJ2-5; a weak D match, TRBD2 (5 bases). This CDR3 is built from 15 residues. The germline CDR1 and CDR2 sequences are SGHNT and YYREEE (reference sequence). V lost 4 bases to trimming and J lost 0 bases, with 13 bases between them. This chain's CDR3 is CASSVYPGNQETQYF. The CDR3 DNA is TGTGCCAGCAGCGTTTACCCCGGGAACCAAGAGACCCAGTACTTC. The variable domain in full, with the rest retrieved from reference TRBV5-4 and TRBJ2-5, is ETGVTQSPTHLIKTRGQQVTLRCSSQSGHNTVSWYQQALGQGPQFIFQYYREEENGRGNFPPRFSGLQFPNYSSELNVNALELDDSALYLCASSVYPGNQETQYFGPGTRLLVL.

V is TRBV7-8 and J is TRBJ1-4; TRBD1 aligns across 7 bases. The length of the CDR3 is 17 residues. CDR1 is SGHVS, CDR2 FQNEAQ, per germline. After removal of 5 bases from V and 0 bases from J, the junction contained 9 bases not matched to a gene. The DNA for the CDR3 is TGTGCCAGCAGCACACCGCGGGGACAGCCAACTAATGAAAAACTGTTTTTT. Translating it yields CASSTPRGQPTNEKLFF.